The 14 T cell receptor beta chains in this list originate from one sample, sequenced in a study of identical twins. TCRdb reanalysed the 5' RACE reads using MiXCR and keeps one entry per CDR3 protein. The table includes hundreds of thousands of distinct CDR3 sequences, less than 25% detected once. The same data also contributed to another study, on T cells expressing NK-cell markers.

Sequencing was carried out using CD4+ T cells sorted from blood. Receptors originate from a woman aged 18-35 years in good health.

This clonotype was counted between two and nine times. The chain joins TRBV10-3 to TRBJ2-7, with 8 bases matching TRBD2. Unmatched junction bases numbered 9, after V lost 3 bases and J lost 2 bases. The CDR3 extends over 16 amino acids. In germline, CDR1 is ENHRY, CDR2 SYGVKD. In DNA form, the CDR3 reads TGTGCCATCAGTGACGTTTTCCGGGAGGGCACCTACGAGCAGTACTTC. Translation: CAISDVFREGTYEQYF.

In this sample, this clonotype turned up a few times. V and J are TRBV4-3 and TRBJ2-7; D is undetermined. From germline, CDR1 is LGHNA and CDR2 YSLEER. V lost 2 bases to trimming and J lost 6 bases, with 11 bases between them. This CDR3 spans 13 amino acids. In DNA form, the CDR3 reads TGCGCCAGCAGCCAATCGACCGGCTTCGAGCAGTACTTC. Amino acids: CASSQSTGFEQYF.

At least ten counts were recorded for this clonotype. The chain is built from TRBV7-2 and TRBJ2-1; D remains unclear. This CDR3 contains 12 residues. Germline values: CDR1 SGHTA, CDR2 FQGNSA. The V gene lost 5 bases and the J gene lost 5 bases, with 7 bases spanning the gap. In nucleotides, the CDR3 is TGTGCCAGCAGCGCGCGAGACAATGAGCAGTTCTTC. Translating it yields CASSARDNEQFF.

In this sample, this clonotype turned up a few times. The gene calls are TRBV5-5 and TRBJ2-3; possible D gene TRBD2, 5 bases. Germline V CDR1 and CDR2: SGHKS, YYEKEE (reference sequence). The CDR3 extends over 13 amino acids. Deletions cut 2 bases from V and 5 bases from J, with 9 bases between. The CDR3: CASSFLGVDTQYF. The CDR3 nucleotides are TGTGCCAGCAGCTTCTTGGGAGTAGATACGCAGTATTTT.

The chain links TRBV20-1 to TRBJ2-7, with D hard to call. Germline loops: CDR1 DFQATT, CDR2 SNEGSKA (reference sequence). The V and J ends lost 4 bases and 5 bases respectively, with 9 bases between them. CDR3 length: 11 residues. In DNA, the CDR3 is TGCAGTGCTATCTACCGGGACGAGCAGTACTTC. Its protein is CSAIYRDEQYF.

The chain carries TRBV5-1 and TRBJ2-2; TRBD1 matches 11 bases. V gave up 7 bases and J gave up 8 bases; unmatched junction bases: 7. CDR3 length: 14 amino acids. CDR1 SGHRS and CDR2 YFSETQ come from the germline V gene. CDR3 nucleotide sequence: TGCGCCAGCCATATGGACAGGGGGCCTGGGGAGCTGTTTTTT. It is translated as CASHMDRGPGELFF. The full variable domain, in which reference TRBV5-1 and TRBJ2-2 provide the parts outside the CDR3, is KAGVTQTPRYLIKTRGQQVTLSCSPISGHRSVSWYQQTPGQGLQFLFEYFSETQRNKGNFPGRFSGRQFSNSRSEMNVSTLELGDSALYLCASHMDRGPGELFFGEGSRLTVL.

The chain carries TRBV15 and TRBJ2-3; D not resolved. Germline assignment: CDR1 LNHNV and CDR2 YYDKDF (reference sequence). With 0 bases removed from V and 0 bases from J, the gap between germline ends came to 7 bases. The CDR3 covers 15 residues. The CDR3 DNA sequence: TGTGCCACCAGCAGAGACGGCGCGAGCACAGATACGCAGTATTTT. This encodes CATSRDGASTDTQYF.

At least ten counts were recorded for this clonotype. The gene calls are TRBV5-1 and TRBJ1-2; no clear D. There are 13 residues in the CDR3. The germline gives CDR1 SGHRS, CDR2 YFSETQ. V lost 1 base, J lost 7 bases, and 11 bases lay in between. The CDR3 sequence: CASSLLASGGYTF. The CDR3 bases are TGCGCCAGCAGCTTGCTGGCTTCGGGTGGCTACACCTTC.

The V gene is TRBV12-3 or TRBV12-4, the J gene TRBJ1-6, with TRBD1 matching 9 bases. The CDR3 is made up of 13 amino acids. V gave up 7 bases and J gave up 14 bases; unmatched junction bases: 9. CDR3 sequence (DNA): TGTGCCAGCACCCCACCGGGGACAGGGTCCCTCCACTTT. It yields the protein CASTPPGTGSLHF.

The chain recombines TRBV6-5 with TRBJ1-1; D might be TRBD1 (6 bases). The CDR3 contains 15 residues. V lost 0 bases, J lost 4 bases, and 12 bases lay in between. Germline lookup yields CDR1 MNHEY and CDR2 SVGAGI. The CDR3 is CASSYSRGRSTEAFF. CDR3 bases: TGTGCCAGCAGTTACTCGCGGGGGCGATCCACTGAAGCTTTCTTT.

This clonotype was detected only a few times. The chain carries TRBV12-3 or TRBV12-4 and TRBJ1-6; D unclear. CDR3 length equals 14 residues. The germline V and J ends were trimmed by 4 bases and 10 bases, with 14 bases remaining between them. CDR3 amino acids: CASSSGPSASPLHF. CDR3 nucleotides: TGTGCCAGCAGTTCTGGGCCGTCGGCATCACCCCTCCACTTT.

This chain uses TRBV27 with TRBJ2-7; D may be TRBD1 or TRBD2 (5 bases each). This CDR3 has 13 amino acids. Between the trimmed V and J ends, which lost 5 bases and 0 bases, there was a span of 8 bases. The germline V gene has CDR1 MNHEY and CDR2 SMNVEV (reference sequence). The CDR3 loop reads CASSGTDSYEQYF. CDR3 DNA sequence: TGTGCCAGCAGTGGGACGGACTCCTACGAGCAGTACTTC.

This clonotype appeared many times. The chain uses TRBV12-3 or TRBV12-4 and TRBJ1-3, with D perhaps TRBD1 (5 bases). The CDR3 has 15 amino acids. Trimming left V 6 bases short and J 0 bases short, with 12 bases between. CDR3 residues: CASRGGRSSGNTIYF. The CDR3 region has the DNA TGTGCCAGCAGGGGGGGGAGAAGCTCTGGAAACACCATATATTTT.

This clonotype was seen repeatedly, ten times or more. The rearrangement joins TRBV7-9 to TRBJ2-7; 7 bases line up with TRBD2. The CDR3 loop spans 15 amino acids. Germline trimming cut 5 bases from V and 2 bases from J; bases unmatched to any gene: 9. From germline, CDR1 is SEHNR and CDR2 FQNEAQ (reference sequence). This chain's CDR3 is CASSPMAGVAYEQYF. The CDR3 nucleotides are TGTGCCAGCAGCCCCATGGCGGGAGTAGCCTACGAGCAGTACTTC.